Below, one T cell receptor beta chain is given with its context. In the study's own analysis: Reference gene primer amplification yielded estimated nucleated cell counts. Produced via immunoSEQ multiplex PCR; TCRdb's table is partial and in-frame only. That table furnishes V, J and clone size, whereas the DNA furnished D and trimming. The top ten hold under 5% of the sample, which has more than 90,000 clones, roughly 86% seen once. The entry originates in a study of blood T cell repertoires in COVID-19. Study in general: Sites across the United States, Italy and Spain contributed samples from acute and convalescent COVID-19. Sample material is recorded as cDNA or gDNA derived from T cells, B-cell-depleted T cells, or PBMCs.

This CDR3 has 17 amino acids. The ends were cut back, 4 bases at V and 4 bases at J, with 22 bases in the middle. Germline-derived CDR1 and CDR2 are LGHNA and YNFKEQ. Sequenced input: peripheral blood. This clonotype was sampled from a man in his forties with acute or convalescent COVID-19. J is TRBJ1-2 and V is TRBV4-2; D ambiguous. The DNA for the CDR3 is TGTGCCAGCAGCCCGCACACCGTCGATACCGAGGGCTATGGCTACACCTTC. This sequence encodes CASSPHTVDTEGYGYTF.